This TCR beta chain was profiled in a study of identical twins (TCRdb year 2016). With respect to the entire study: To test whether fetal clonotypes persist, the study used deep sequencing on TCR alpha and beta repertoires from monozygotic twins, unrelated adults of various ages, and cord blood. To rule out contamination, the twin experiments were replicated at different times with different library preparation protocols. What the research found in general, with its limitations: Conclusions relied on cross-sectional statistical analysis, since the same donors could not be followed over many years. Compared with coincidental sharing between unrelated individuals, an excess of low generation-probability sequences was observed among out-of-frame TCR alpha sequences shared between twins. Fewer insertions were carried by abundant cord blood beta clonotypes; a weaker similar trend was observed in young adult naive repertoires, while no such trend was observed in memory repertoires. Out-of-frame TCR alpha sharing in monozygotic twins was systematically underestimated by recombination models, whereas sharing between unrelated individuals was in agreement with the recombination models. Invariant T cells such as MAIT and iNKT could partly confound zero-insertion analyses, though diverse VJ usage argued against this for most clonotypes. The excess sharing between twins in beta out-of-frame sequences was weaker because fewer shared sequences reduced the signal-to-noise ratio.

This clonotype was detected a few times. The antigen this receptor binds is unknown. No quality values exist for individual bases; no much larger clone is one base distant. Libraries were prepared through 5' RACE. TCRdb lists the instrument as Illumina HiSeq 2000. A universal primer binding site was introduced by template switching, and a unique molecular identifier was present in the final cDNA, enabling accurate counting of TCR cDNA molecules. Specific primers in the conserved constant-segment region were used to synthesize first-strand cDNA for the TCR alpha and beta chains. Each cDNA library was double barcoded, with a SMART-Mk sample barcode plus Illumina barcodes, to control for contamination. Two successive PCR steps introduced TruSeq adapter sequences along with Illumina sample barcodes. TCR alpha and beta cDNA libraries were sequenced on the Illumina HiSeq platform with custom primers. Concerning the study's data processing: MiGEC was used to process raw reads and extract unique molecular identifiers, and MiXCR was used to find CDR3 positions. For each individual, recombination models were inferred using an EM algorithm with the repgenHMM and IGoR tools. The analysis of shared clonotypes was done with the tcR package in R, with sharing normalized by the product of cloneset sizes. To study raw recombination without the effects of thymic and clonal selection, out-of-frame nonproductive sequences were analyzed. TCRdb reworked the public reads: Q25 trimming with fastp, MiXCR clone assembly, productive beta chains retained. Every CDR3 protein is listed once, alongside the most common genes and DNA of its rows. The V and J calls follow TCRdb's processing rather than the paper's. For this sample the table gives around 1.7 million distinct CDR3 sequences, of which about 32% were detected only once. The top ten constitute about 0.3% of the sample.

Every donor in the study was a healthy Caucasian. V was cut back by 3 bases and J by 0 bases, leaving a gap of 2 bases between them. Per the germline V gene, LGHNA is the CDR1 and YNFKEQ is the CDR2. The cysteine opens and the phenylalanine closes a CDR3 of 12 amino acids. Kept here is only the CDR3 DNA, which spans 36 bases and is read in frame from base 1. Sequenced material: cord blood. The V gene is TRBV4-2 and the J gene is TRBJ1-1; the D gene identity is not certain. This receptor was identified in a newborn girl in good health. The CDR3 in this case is CASSQMNTEAFF. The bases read TGTGCCAGCAGCCAGATGAACACTGAAGCTTTCTTT.